The source of this T cell receptor (beta chain) is a study of human T cells and chemical hapten exposure. Study-wide background: Mostly female patients had alopecia areata, totalis or universalis.

A single record per CDR3 protein comes from TCRdb applying MiXCR to the RACE reads. The sample lists some 300,000 distinct CDR3 sequences; approximately 5% were seen once. Time point denoted: pre-sensitization, week 0. Treatment in this sample: therapeutic diphenylcyclopropenone sensitization with weekly scalp DPC. CDR1 is SGHAT, CDR2 FQNNGV, per germline. The length of the CDR3 is 15 residues. Unmatched junction bases numbered 5, after V lost 5 bases and J lost 1 base. The material was whole blood, obtained in connection with sensitization to the hapten diphenylcyclopropenone (DPC). The chain is built from TRBV11-2 and TRBJ2-5; 9 bases agree with TRBD2. The TCR comes from a young woman with alopecia areata. Some clones in this sample may be carry-over from other donors' samples. The CDR3: CASSPISGGQETQYF. CDR3 DNA: TGTGCCAGCAGCCCCATTAGCGGGGGCCAAGAGACCCAGTACTTC.